Reported below is one T cell receptor beta chain. The antigen is undetermined. Primers: 60 Vbeta forward and 13 Jbeta reverse. Repertoires were generated with immunoSEQ multiplex PCR, while TCRdb's copy carries only in-frame clones and drops some. This table has about 130,000 clones, approximately 78% appearing once. These data originate in a study of cytomegalovirus exposure and HLA in healthy donors. Study background: Early released data comprised about 90 million unique TCRs from HLA-typed donors. General study points: In a later analysis, a missense DCLRE1C variant was linked to TCR beta V- and J-gene trimming. Later analysis suggested links between common viral pathogens and several top significant clusters.

CDR3 size: 16 residues. Trimming left V 0 bases short and J 3 bases short, with 15 bases between. Looked up from germline, CDR1 is ENHRY and CDR2 is SYGVKD. The sequence came from a woman in her forties or fifties in good health and CMV-seropositive. The V and J genes are TRBV10-3 and TRBJ2-7; TRBD1 might be the D (5 bases). The sequenced sample consisted of PBMCs. CDR3 in DNA: TGTGCCATCAGTGAGTCTCTGGGTAGGGGCAACTACGAGCAGTACTTC. This gives the protein CAISESLGRGNYEQYF.